The source of this TCR beta chain is a study of cytomegalovirus exposure and HLA in healthy donors. Study observations and caveats: According to a subsequent analysis, TCR clusters identified in the first cohort showed a tendency to co-occur across the roughly 110 validation repertoires. Cytomegalovirus-associated TCR beta chains were listed, numbering some 150.

Generated by immunoSEQ multiplex PCR, the TCRdb table keeps only in-frame clones and is missing some. The sample lists about 190,000 clones; around four fifths were seen once. This clone was detected only a few times. Its antigen is unidentified. This CDR3 region has 17 residues. The V gene lost 5 bases and the J gene lost 0 bases, with 20 bases spanning the gap. The V gene's germline CDR1 is SGHTA and CDR2 FQGNSA. The clonotype was recovered from a man between 18 and 29 years old in good health and CMV-seropositive. What was sequenced was PBMCs. The V and J genes are TRBV7-2 and TRBJ2-7; D is undetermined. Here the CDR3 reads CASSPQIAGLASYEQYF. In nucleotides, the CDR3 is TGTGCCAGCAGCCCGCAGATCGCCGGGTTGGCCTCCTACGAGCAGTACTTC.